A single sample is the source of the 22 T cell receptor beta chains below, sequenced in a study of cytomegalovirus exposure and HLA in healthy donors. The PCR contained 60 Vbeta and 13 Jbeta primers. Clones were sequenced by immunoSEQ multiplex PCR, and TCRdb holds only the in-frame ones, with some missing. The table records 85,000 to 100,000 clones, approximately 82% of them present only once. Sequencing was done on a sample of PBMCs. These receptors were obtained from a female donor in good health and CMV-seropositive.

The chain is built from TRBV29-1 and TRBJ1-1, with TRBD1 identical over 7 bases. Germline CDR1 and CDR2: SQVTM and ANQGSEA. The length of the CDR3 is 13 residues. V was clipped by 7 bases and J by 5 bases; unmatched bases: 10. The DNA of the CDR3 is TGCAGCGCCAGACAGGGTTGGGAGACTGAAGCTTTCTTT. It is translated as CSARQGWETEAFF.

The V and J genes are TRBV19 and TRBJ1-6, with TRBD1 identical over 8 bases. Looked up from germline, CDR1 is LNHDA and CDR2 is SQIVND (reference sequence). The CDR3 sequence is 18 residues long. J gave up 0 bases and V 3 bases, and 7 bases lay outside the gene matches. CDR3 in DNA: TGTGCCAGTAGTATCTTCAGGGGGCAAGGCTCCTATAATTCACCCCTCCACTTT. It codes for CASSIFRGQGSYNSPLHF.

This chain uses TRBV7-9 with TRBJ2-1; 11 bases match TRBD2. Germline-derived CDR1 and CDR2 are SEHNR and FQNEAQ (reference sequence). Losses at the gene ends were 7 bases for V and 4 bases for J; bases not matched to a gene: 12. This CDR3 region has 17 residues. Here the CDR3 reads CASTALAGVLMYNEQFF. CDR3 bases: TGTGCCAGCACGGCACTAGCGGGAGTCTTAATGTACAATGAGCAGTTCTTC.

The chain has TRBV5-4 and TRBJ2-7; TRBD1 matches at 8 bases. Germline V gene data show CDR1 as SGHNT and CDR2 as YYREEE (reference sequence). The CDR3 is 14 amino acids. J gave up 1 base and V 4 bases, and 4 bases lay outside the gene matches. This CDR3 reads CASSQRTGSYEQYF. CDR3 bases: TGTGCCAGCAGCCAGCGGACAGGGTCCTACGAGCAGTACTTC.

J is TRBJ1-5 and V is TRBV18; 10 bases are shared with TRBD1. Germline values: CDR1 KGHSH, CDR2 LQKENI. Germline trimming cut 2 bases from V and 7 bases from J; bases unmatched to any gene: 2. The CDR3 length is 14 residues. The CDR3 DNA sequence: TGTGCCAGCTCACCAGACAGGGGGCACCAGCCCCAGCATTTT. Its translation is CASSPDRGHQPQHF.

This chain joins TRBV19 and TRBJ1-5; possible D gene TRBD1, 5 bases. Trimming removed 4 bases at V and 2 bases at J, with 12 bases between. The CDR3 sequence is 15 residues long. Germline V gene sequence: CDR1 LNHDA, CDR2 SQIVND (reference sequence). CDR3 in amino acids: CASSRGEVGNQPQHF. CDR3 bases: TGTGCCAGTAGTAGGGGGGAGGTCGGCAATCAGCCCCAGCATTTT.

The J gene is TRBJ2-3, the V gene TRBV2, with 8 positions matching TRBD1. Germline V lookup: CDR1 SNHLY, CDR2 FYNNEI. This CDR3 contains 15 residues. Trimming at V came to 10 bases and at J to 7 bases, leaving 16 bases not matched to a gene. The CDR3 reads CATEARGLIRNTQYF. CDR3 nucleotide sequence: TGTGCCACCGAGGCCAGGGGGCTCATAAGGAATACGCAGTATTTT.

The table lists this clone with a few counts. The chain couples TRBV6-5 to TRBJ2-5; 9 bases match TRBD1. The CDR3 covers 13 residues. Trimming at V came to 7 bases and at J to 7 bases, leaving 7 bases not matched to a gene. Germline lookup yields CDR1 MNHEY and CDR2 SVGAGI. The CDR3 coding sequence is TGTGCCAGCACCCTCGGACAGGGGCGGACCCAGTACTTC. Its translation is CASTLGQGRTQYF.

The genes are TRBV2 and TRBJ1-1, with a tentative D call TRBD1 (5 bases). This CDR3 is built from 14 residues. V was shortened by 6 bases and J by 4 bases, with 15 bases between the two germline ends. CDR1 and CDR2 (germline): SNHLY, FYNNEI. CDR3 residues: CASRGGIPGTEAFF. Here the CDR3 DNA reads TGTGCCAGCAGGGGGGGTATACCAGGCACTGAAGCTTTCTTT.

The rearrangement links TRBV7-8 to TRBJ2-7, with 8 bases identical to TRBD2. CDR3 length equals 15 residues. Germline-derived CDR1 and CDR2 are SGHVS and FQNEAQ. Trimming cost V 1 base and J 4 bases; bases outside gene matches: 6. In DNA form, the CDR3 reads TGTGCCAGCAGCTTAGAGTTAGCGGGAAGGTACGAGCAGTACTTC. This translates into CASSLELAGRYEQYF.

The V gene is TRBV6-6, the J gene TRBJ2-2, with a tentative D call TRBD2 (6 bases). The CDR3 is 15 residues long. The germline V gene has CDR1 MNHNY and CDR2 SVGAGI (reference sequence). Trimming took off 4 bases at V and 1 base at J, with 10 bases between the two ends. The CDR3 spells CASSLTRLNTGELFF. The CDR3 nucleotides are TGTGCCAGCAGTTTGACTAGGTTGAACACCGGGGAGCTGTTTTTT.

This clone came up a few times. V is TRBV5-6 and J is TRBJ2-7; 8 nucleotides align to TRBD1. Germline V gene lookup returns CDR1 SGHDT and CDR2 YYEEEE. CDR3 size: 14 residues. V was clipped by 3 bases and J by 2 bases; unmatched bases: 4. CDR3 sequence (DNA): TGTGCCAGCAGCTCGACACAGGGGGCCTACGAGCAGTACTTC. Translating gives CASSSTQGAYEQYF.

This rearrangement joins TRBV5-6 to TRBJ1-2; tentatively, D is TRBD1 (5 bases). Deletions cut 4 bases from V and 5 bases from J, with 24 bases between. The CDR3 extends over 17 amino acids. Germline CDR1 SGHDT, CDR2 YYEEEE. CDR3 in DNA: TGTGCCAGCAGCCCGCTTGGACCCGCAACCTCAGGGTATGGCTACACCTTC. Protein: CASSPLGPATSGYGYTF.

V usage is TRBV10-2 and J usage is TRBJ1-1; D uncertain. Looked up from germline, CDR1 is WSHSY and CDR2 is SAAADI. The CDR3 runs to 13 residues. The V end lost 3 bases, the J end lost 4 bases, and 9 bases lay between the germline ends. As DNA, the CDR3 is TGCGCCAGCAGTGAAGAGGGAGTCACTGAAGCTTTCTTT. The encoded protein is CASSEEGVTEAFF.

This clone was counted a single time. This chain uses TRBV10-3 with TRBJ1-2, with D tentatively TRBD1 (6 bases). Looked up from germline, CDR1 is ENHRY and CDR2 is SYGVKD. The CDR3 sequence is 15 residues long. Trimming took off 8 bases at V and 4 bases at J, with 20 bases between the two ends. CDR3 nucleotides: TGTGCCATCCATGAGTCAGCGGGGGCTGGCTATGGCTACACCTTC. This codes for CAIHESAGAGYGYTF.

The rearrangement uses TRBV6-6 and TRBJ2-7; 11 bases agree with TRBD2. The CDR3 length is 16 residues. Germline CDR1 reads MNHNY; CDR2 reads SVGAGI (reference sequence). V was clipped by 2 bases and J by 3 bases; unmatched bases: 6. In DNA form, the CDR3 reads TGTGCCAGCAGTTACGCGACTAGCGGGATCAACTACGAGCAGTACTTC. It specifies CASSYATSGINYEQYF.

This rearrangement joins TRBV6-5 to TRBJ2-1; no definite D call. Germline values: CDR1 MNHEY, CDR2 SVGAGI. The CDR3 spans 15 residues. The V and J ends lost 0 bases and 2 bases respectively, with 8 bases between them. The CDR3 region is CASSYSTQAYNEQFF. The CDR3 nucleotides are TGTGCCAGCAGTTACTCGACCCAGGCCTACAATGAGCAGTTCTTC.

The V gene is TRBV5-4, the J gene TRBJ1-3; D is ambiguous. The germline CDR1 and CDR2 sequences are SGHNT and YYREEE (reference sequence). CDR3 length: 14 amino acids. Trimming took off 4 bases at V and 2 bases at J, with 10 bases between the two ends. DNA for the CDR3: TGTGCCAGCAGCCCAAATTTTGCTGGAAACACCATATATTTT. It yields the protein CASSPNFAGNTIYF.

The V and J genes are TRBV14 and TRBJ2-7, with D possibly TRBD1 on 6 matching bases. Per germline, CDR1 SGHDN and CDR2 FVKESK. Trimming left V 1 base short and J 2 bases short, with 9 bases between. This CDR3 comprises 14 residues. The CDR3 DNA sequence: TGTGCCAGCAGCCAAGCCAGGGGCACCTACGAGCAGTACTTC. This encodes CASSQARGTYEQYF.

This sequence joins TRBV28 and TRBJ2-3; 10 nucleotides line up with TRBD2. Per the germline V gene, CDR1 is MDHEN and CDR2 is SYDVKM. Losses at the gene ends were 3 bases for V and 4 bases for J; bases not matched to a gene: 4. This CDR3 is built from 15 residues. DNA of the CDR3: TGTGCCAGCAGTTTTCTAGCGGGAGTTTCAGATACGCAGTATTTT. Translation: CASSFLAGVSDTQYF.

V is TRBV6-5 and J is TRBJ1-2; a possible D gene is TRBD1 (6 bases). Trimming cost V 1 base and J 4 bases, with 13 bases left between them. CDR1 and CDR2 (germline): MNHEY, SVGAGI. The CDR3 extends over 15 amino acids. CDR3 DNA: TGTGCCAGCAGTTACTTAGGGGGAGACAGCTATGGCTACACCTTC. It yields the protein CASSYLGGDSYGYTF.

The chain employs TRBV19 and TRBJ2-7, with a weak D call TRBD2 (5 bases). CDR3 length equals 15 residues. Germline V gives CDR1 LNHDA, CDR2 SQIVND (reference sequence). V dropped 1 base and J dropped 2 bases, with 12 bases sitting between them. CDR3 sequence reads: CASSIVRGDPYEQYF. The CDR3 region has the DNA TGTGCCAGTAGTATAGTACGGGGAGACCCCTACGAGCAGTACTTC.